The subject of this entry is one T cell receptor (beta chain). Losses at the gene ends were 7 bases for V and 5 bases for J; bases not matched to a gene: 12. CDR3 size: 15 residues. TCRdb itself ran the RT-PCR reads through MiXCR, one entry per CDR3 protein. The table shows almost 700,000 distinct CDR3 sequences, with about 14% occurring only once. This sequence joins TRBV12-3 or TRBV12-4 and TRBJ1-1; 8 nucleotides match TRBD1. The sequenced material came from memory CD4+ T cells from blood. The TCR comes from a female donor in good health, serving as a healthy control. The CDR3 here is CASTLSGGARTEAFF. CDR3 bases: TGTGCCAGCACCCTTTCAGGGGGCGCGAGAACTGAAGCTTTCTTT.